This TCR beta chain was recovered during a study of spatial heterogeneity in lung cancer. Looking at the study overall: Fewer alpha-chain than beta-chain sequences were consistently detected. Unique TCR and UMI combinations averaged more than ten appearances each in raw reads. Study conclusions and caveats: There were more appearances of ubiquitous expanded tumor TCRs in blood at resection than at follow-up.

This clonotype was detected once. The antigen is not known. This beta chain is an off-target read within a library intended for alpha chains, so its frequency means little. TCRdb independently ran MiXCR on the 5' RACE reads; one entry per CDR3 protein. The data contain 200 to 250 distinct CDR3 sequences, 45% to 60% of them singletons. Time point given: sample taken at primary tumor resection. The input material, whole RNA from tumor, nontumor lung or frozen PBMC, was sequenced unsorted. The V gene lost 4 bases and the J gene lost 1 base, with 7 bases spanning the gap. Germline loops: CDR1 SGHVS, CDR2 FNYEAQ. The CDR3 consists of 14 residues.

The receptor was isolated from a male donor with early-stage non-small cell lung cancer. V and J are TRBV7-6 and TRBJ2-2; no clear D. The source was PBMCs, collected at surgery. CDR3 nucleotide sequence: TGTGCCAGCAGCTGGGCCCAGAACACCGGGGAGCTGTTTTTT. As protein: CASSWAQNTGELFF.